This record looks at one TCR beta chain sequence and its context. Its recognized antigen is unknown. Base qualities are not provided; no much larger clone lies one nucleotide away. These data come from a study of early T cells in non-severe SARS-CoV-2 infection (dated by TCRdb to 2020 to 2022). Regarding the complete study: Because TCR sequencing relied on bulk RNA taken from unsorted whole blood, pairing of alpha and beta chains was not possible. The investigation overall reported the following: VDJdb matching was skewed toward anti-spike CD8 responses and likely underestimated virus-specific expansions, missing private and CD4 specificities.

A case-control design nested within a healthcare worker cohort in London, UK, was used, with weekly nasopharyngeal swab PCR tests and blood sampling performed. Healthcare workers were recruited during the week of the UK lockdown, between 23 and 31 March 2020, and followed weekly for up to 16 weeks. Receptor amplification or capture employed 5' RACE. The instrument was a NextSeq 500. To correct for sequencing error and PCR bias, the TCR library protocol tagged individual cDNA molecules with unique molecular identifiers. Both TCR alpha and beta chains were sequenced, and tight co-correlation was observed between alpha and beta sequence abundances in each sample. The authors processed their data as follows. V gene, J gene and CDR3 annotation of TCR sequences was performed with Decombinator V4. TCRs were defined as expanded if a significant change between any two time points was detected under a Poisson model with p below 0.0001. TCR abundances were normalised to the total number of TCRs sequenced in each sample and reported as counts per million. MAIT TCRs were defined by TRAV1-2 paired with TRAJ12, TRAJ20 or TRAJ33, and iNKT TCRs by TRAV10 paired with TRAJ18. VDJdb, accessed 1 November 2021, was searched for CMV, EBV and SARS-CoV-2 annotated TCRs, excluding TCRs annotated for multiple antigens. TCRdb itself trimmed the public reads at Q25 with fastp, ran MiXCR and retained productive beta chains. Each CDR3 protein gets just one entry, which takes the most common genes and DNA from the rows behind it. Clone size and V and J calls follow TCRdb, not the original study. The sample profile shows 85,000 to 100,000 distinct CDR3 sequences; approximately 9.9% of them were found once. 4.7% of the sample goes to the ten largest clones.

The CDR1 and CDR2 encoded by the germline V gene are MNHNS and SASEGT. From its cysteine to its phenylalanine, the CDR3 spans 14 amino acids. Kept here is only the CDR3 DNA, which spans 42 bases and is read in frame from base 1. V is cut by 1 base and J by 5 bases, and the space between the germline ends is 11 bases. The starting material was whole blood, obtained at baseline. The V gene is TRBV6-1 and the J gene is TRBJ2-5, and perhaps TRBD2 as D gene, on 6 matching bases. This TCR was sampled from an adult who was a healthcare worker with PCR-confirmed SARS-CoV-2 infection or an uninfected control (not recorded which). CDR3 region: CASSEGGVMETQYF. The bases are TGTGCCAGCAGTGAAGGGGGGGTAATGGAGACCCAGTACTTC.